This is a list of T cell receptor beta chains from one sample in a study of OX40 agonist ivuxolimab in advanced cancers. Assay used: immunoSEQ multiplex PCR; TCRdb lists only in-frame clones, some missing. The profile shows roughly 84,000 clones, over 70% of them singletons. This specimen was CD4+ or CD8+ T cells sorted from blood, taken in a trial of the OX40 agonist ivuxolimab. Receptor source: an adult with an advanced solid tumor such as melanoma, head and neck, liver or kidney cancer. CDR3s leave out the opening cysteine and the closing phenylalanine or tryptophan. Size is omitted from some rows. Given values are once, few, many or a class for expanded clones.

>TRBJ2-4|NA|TRBV9
ASSVSVGKDIQY
>TRBJ2-2|NA|TRBV5-1
ASSNRDGDTGELF
>TRBJ2-2|NA|TRBV19
ASSNYQRRELF
>TRBJ2-7|NA|TRBV7-9
ASSSPTRGPTYEQY
>TRBJ1-1|NA|TRBV5-1
ASSPRPGTVNTEAF
>TRBJ2-6|NA|TRBV9
ASSPTLGGAGANVLT
>TRBJ2-1|NA|TRBV19
ASSSQYGEDEQF
>TRBJ2-5|NA|TRBV27
ASILRRAGWIHRDQETQY
>TRBJ2-7|NA|TRBV2
ASRKSVSGEQY
>TRBJ1-5|NA|TRBV7-2
ASSSGPSQPQH
>TRBJ1-5|NA|TRBV7-2
ASSLVHPFNQPQH
>TRBJ2-2|NA|TRBV2
ASSVRGQGFAGELF
>TRBJ1-3|many|TRBV5-6
ASSLGVSGNTIY
>TRBJ1-5|NA|TRBV6-6
ASSYVEDQPQH